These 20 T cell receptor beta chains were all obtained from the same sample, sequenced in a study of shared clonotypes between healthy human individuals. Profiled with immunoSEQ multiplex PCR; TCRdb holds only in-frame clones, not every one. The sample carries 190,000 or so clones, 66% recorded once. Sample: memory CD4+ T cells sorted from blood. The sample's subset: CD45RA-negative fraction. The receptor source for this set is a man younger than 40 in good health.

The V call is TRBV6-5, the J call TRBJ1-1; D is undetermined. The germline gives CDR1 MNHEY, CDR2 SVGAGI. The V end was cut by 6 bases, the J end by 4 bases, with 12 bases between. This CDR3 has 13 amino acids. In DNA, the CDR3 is TGTGCCAGCAGCGCCCTCATTATCACTGAAGCTTTCTTT. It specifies CASSALIITEAFF.

CDR3 nucleotides: TGTGCCACCAGCAGAGCGGGACAGGGTAGCAATGAGCAGTTCTTC. It yields the protein CATSRAGQGSNEQFF. J is TRBJ2-1 and V is TRBV15; TRBD1 matches 9 bases. Trimming took 1 base from V and 6 from J; bases not matched to a gene: 4. This CDR3 region has 15 residues. Germline V gene lookup returns CDR1 LNHNV and CDR2 YYDKDF (reference sequence).

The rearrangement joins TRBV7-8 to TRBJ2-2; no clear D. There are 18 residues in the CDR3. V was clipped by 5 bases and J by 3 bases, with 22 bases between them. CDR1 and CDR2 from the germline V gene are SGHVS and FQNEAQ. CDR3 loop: CASSPPNSKNKYTGELFF. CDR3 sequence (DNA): TGTGCCAGCAGCCCACCGAATTCGAAAAACAAATACACCGGGGAGCTGTTTTTT.

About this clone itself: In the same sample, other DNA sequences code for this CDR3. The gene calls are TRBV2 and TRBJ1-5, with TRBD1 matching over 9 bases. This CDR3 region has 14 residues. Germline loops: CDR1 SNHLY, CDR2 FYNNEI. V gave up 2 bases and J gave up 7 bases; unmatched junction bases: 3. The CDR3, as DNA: TGTGCCAGCAGTGAACGGACAGGGGAACAGCCCCAGCATTTT. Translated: CASSERTGEQPQHF. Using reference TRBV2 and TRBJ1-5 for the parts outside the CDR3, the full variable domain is EPEVTQTPSHQVTQMGQEVILRCVPISNHLYFYWYRQILGQKVEFLVSFYNNEISEKSEIFDDQFSVERPDGSNFTLKIRSTKLEDSAMYFCASSERTGEQPQHFGDGTRLSIL.

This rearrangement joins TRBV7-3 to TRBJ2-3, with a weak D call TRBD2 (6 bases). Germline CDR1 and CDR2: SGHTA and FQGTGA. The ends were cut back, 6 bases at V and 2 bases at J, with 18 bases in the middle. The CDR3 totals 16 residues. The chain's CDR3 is CASSLKGTGVTDTQYF. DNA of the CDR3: TGTGCCAGCAGTCTGAAGGGGACTGGAGTCACAGATACGCAGTATTTT.

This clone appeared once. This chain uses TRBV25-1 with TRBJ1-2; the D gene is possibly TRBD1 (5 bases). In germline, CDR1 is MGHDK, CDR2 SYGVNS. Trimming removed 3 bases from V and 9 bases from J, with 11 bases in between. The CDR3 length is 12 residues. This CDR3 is CASSDRVSRYTF. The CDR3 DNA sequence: TGTGCCAGCAGTGACAGGGTATCGCGCTACACCTTC.

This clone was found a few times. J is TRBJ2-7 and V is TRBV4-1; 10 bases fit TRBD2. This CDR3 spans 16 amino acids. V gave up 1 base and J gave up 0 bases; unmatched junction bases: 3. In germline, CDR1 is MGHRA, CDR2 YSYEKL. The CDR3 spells CASSQGASGSSYEQYF. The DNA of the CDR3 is TGCGCCAGCAGCCAAGGGGCTAGCGGGAGCTCCTACGAGCAGTACTTC.

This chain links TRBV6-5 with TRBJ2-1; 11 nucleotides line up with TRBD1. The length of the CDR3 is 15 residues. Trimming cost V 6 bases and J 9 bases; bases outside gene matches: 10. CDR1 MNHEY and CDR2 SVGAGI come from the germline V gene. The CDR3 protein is CASRGTGGFYSEQFF. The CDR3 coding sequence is TGTGCCAGCAGGGGGACAGGGGGTTTCTATAGTGAGCAGTTCTTC.

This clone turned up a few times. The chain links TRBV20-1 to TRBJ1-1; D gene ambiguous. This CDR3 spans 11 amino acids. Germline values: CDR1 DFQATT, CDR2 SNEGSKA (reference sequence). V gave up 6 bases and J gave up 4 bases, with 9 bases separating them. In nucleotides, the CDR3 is TGCAGTGCCCACTCGGGCACTGAAGCTTTCTTT. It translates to CSAHSGTEAFF.

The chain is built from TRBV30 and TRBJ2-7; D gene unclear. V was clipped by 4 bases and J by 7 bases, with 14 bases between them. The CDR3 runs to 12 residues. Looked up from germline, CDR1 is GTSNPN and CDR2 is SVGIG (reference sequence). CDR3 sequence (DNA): TGTGCCTGGATTATAGGCGCCACGGAGCAGTACTTC. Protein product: CAWIIGATEQYF.

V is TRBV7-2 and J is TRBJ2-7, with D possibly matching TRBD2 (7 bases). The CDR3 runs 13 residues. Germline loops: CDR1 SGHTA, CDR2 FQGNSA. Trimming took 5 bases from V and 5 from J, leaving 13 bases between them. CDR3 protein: CASSLRGGNEQYF. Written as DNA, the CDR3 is TGTGCCAGCAGCCTTAGGGGGGGGAACGAGCAGTACTTC.

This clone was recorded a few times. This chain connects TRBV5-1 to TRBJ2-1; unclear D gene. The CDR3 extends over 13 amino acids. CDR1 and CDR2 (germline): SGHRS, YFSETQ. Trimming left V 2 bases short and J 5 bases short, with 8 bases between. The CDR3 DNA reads TGCGCCAGCAGCTTAGCCCCTAACAATGAGCAGTTCTTC. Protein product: CASSLAPNNEQFF.

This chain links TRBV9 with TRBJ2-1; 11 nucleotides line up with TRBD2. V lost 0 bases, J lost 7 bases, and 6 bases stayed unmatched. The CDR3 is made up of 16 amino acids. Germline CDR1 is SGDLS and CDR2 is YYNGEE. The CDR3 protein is CASSVEELAGGNEQFF. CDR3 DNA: TGTGCCAGCAGCGTAGAGGAGCTAGCGGGGGGAAATGAGCAGTTCTTC.

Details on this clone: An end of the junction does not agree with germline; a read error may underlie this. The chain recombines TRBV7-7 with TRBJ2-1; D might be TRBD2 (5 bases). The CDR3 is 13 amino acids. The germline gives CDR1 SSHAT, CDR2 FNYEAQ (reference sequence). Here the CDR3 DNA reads TGTGCTAGCAGCTTAGAAGCGGATAATGAGCAGTTCTTC. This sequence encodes CASSLEADNEQFF.

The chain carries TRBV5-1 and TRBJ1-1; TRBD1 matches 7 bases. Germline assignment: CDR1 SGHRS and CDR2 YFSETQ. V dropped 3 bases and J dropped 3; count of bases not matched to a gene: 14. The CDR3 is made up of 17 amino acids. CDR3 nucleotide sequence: TGCGCCAGCAGCTCCCGACAGGGCAACGTTGGGGACACTGAAGCTTTCTTT. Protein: CASSSRQGNVGDTEAFF.

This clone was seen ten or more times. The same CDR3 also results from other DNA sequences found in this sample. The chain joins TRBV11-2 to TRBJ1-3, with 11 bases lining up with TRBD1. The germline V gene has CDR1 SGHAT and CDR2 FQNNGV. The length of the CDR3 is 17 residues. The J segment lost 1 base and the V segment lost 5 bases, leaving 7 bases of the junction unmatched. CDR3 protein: CASSLERDRGSGNTIYF. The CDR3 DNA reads TGTGCCAGCAGCCTCGAGCGGGACAGGGGGTCTGGAAACACCATATATTTT.

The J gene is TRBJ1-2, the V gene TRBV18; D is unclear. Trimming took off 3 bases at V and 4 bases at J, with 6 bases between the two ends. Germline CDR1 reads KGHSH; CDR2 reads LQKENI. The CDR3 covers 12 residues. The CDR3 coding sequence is TGTGCCAGCTCACCGGAGGTCTATGGCTACACCTTC. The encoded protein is CASSPEVYGYTF. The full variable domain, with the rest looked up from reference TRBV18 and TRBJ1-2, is NAGVMQNPRHLVRRRGQEARLRCSPMKGHSHVYWYRQLPEEGLKFMVYLQKENIIDESGMPKERFSAEFPKEGPSILRIQQVVRGDSAAYFCASSPEVYGYTFGSGTRLTVV.

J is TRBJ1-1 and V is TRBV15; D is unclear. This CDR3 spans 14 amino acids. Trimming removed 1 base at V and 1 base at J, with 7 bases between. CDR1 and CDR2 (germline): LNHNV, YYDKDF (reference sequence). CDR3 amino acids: CATSRVAGNTEAFF. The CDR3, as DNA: TGTGCCACCAGCAGAGTGGCAGGGAACACTGAAGCTTTCTTT. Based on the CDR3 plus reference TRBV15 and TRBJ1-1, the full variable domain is DAMVIQNPRYQVTQFGKPVTLSCSQTLNHNVMYWYQQKSSQAPKLLFHYYDKDFNNEADTPDNFQSRRPNTSFCFLDIRSPGLGDTAMYLCATSRVAGNTEAFFGQGTRLTVV.

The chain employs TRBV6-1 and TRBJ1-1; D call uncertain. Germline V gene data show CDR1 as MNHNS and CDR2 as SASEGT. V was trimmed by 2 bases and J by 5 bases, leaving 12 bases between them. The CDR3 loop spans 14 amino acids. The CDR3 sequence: CASSERAVWTEAFF. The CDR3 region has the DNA TGTGCCAGCAGTGAAAGAGCGGTTTGGACTGAAGCTTTCTTT.

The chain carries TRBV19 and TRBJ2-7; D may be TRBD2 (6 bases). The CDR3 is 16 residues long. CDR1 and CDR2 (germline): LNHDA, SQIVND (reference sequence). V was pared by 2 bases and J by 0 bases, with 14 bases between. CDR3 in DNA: TGTGCCAGTAGTATAATCGGGGGAACTCGCTCCTACGAGCAGTACTTC. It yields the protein CASSIIGGTRSYEQYF.